These 10 T cell receptor beta chains originate from one sample sequenced in a study of response to subunit inactivated influenza vaccine (dated by TCRdb to 2016 to 2019). The library was made by RT-PCR. The instrument was an Illumina HiSeq 2500. TCRdb trimmed the raw reads at Q25, called clones with MiXCR and kept productive beta chains. Merged by CDR3 protein, the rows form single entries marked with the most common genes and DNA. For this sample the table gives approximately 530,000 distinct CDR3 sequences, of which 7.6% were detected only once. The ten largest clones represent about an eighth of the sample. Sequenced here: PBMCs from blood, sampled about 24 months after vaccination. Source of these receptors: a man aged 50 to 69 who received an inactivated influenza vaccine. Donor details come from another sample of the same person, matched by shared clones.

A few counts support this clonotype. The CDR3: CATSRRGSTDTQYF. The CDR3 DNA sequence: TGTGCCACATCTCGGCGGGGTAGCACAGATACGCAGTATTTT. The chain carries TRBV11-2 and TRBJ2-3; a possible D gene is TRBD2 (6 bases). In germline, CDR1 is SGHAT, CDR2 FQNNGV. The V and J ends lost 10 bases and 0 bases respectively, with 14 bases between them. CDR3 length: 14 amino acids. The variable domain in full, completed from reference TRBV11-2 and TRBJ2-3, reads EAGVAQSPRYKIIEKRQSVAFWCNPISGHATLYWYQQILGQGPKLLIQFQNNGVVDDSQLPKDRFSAERLKGVDSTLKIQPAKLEDSAVYLCATSRRGSTDTQYFGPGTRLTVL.

V and J are TRBV20-1 and TRBJ2-1, with TRBD1 as a possible D gene (6 bases). The CDR3 spans 17 residues. The germline V gene has CDR1 DFQATT and CDR2 SNEGSKA (reference sequence). Between the trimmed V and J ends, which lost 0 bases and 8 bases, there was a span of 23 bases. The CDR3 DNA is TGCAGTGCTAGAGATGCCGCCGGGACAACGCTCGGGGATGAGCAGTTCTTC. Translation gives CSARDAAGTTLGDEQFF.

The gene calls are TRBV20-1 and TRBJ1-1; D unclear. CDR3 length: 12 amino acids. V dropped 4 bases and J dropped 7 bases, with 13 bases sitting between them. The germline CDR1 and CDR2 sequences are DFQATT and SNEGSKA (reference sequence). Here the CDR3 reads CSATRPAREAFF. Here the CDR3 DNA reads TGCAGTGCTACCCGACCCGCGCGTGAAGCTTTCTTT.

This clonotype was seen a few times. V is TRBV4-3 and J is TRBJ2-7; D is unclear. Per the germline V gene, CDR1 is LGHNA and CDR2 is YSLEER. With 0 bases removed from V and 0 bases from J, the gap between germline ends came to 15 bases. The CDR3 is made up of 17 amino acids. The CDR3 DNA follows: TGCGCCAGCAGCCAAGAAATAGGCCGCCTGAGCTCCTACGAGCAGTACTTC. Translated: CASSQEIGRLSSYEQYF.

This clonotype appeared many times. This chain links TRBV5-1 with TRBJ2-1; either TRBD1 or TRBD2 may fit D (5 bases each). The length of the CDR3 is 16 residues. The germline V and J ends were trimmed by 0 bases and 0 bases, with 10 bases remaining between them. The germline V gene encodes CDR1 SGHRS and CDR2 YFSETQ. Here the CDR3 reads CASSLGSGSSYNEQFF. CDR3 bases: TGCGCCAGCAGCTTGGGTTCAGGGAGCTCCTACAATGAGCAGTTCTTC.

Many counts were recorded for this clonotype. The chain uses TRBV12-3 or TRBV12-4 and TRBJ1-2; tentatively, D is TRBD1 (5 bases). The V gene lost 4 bases and the J gene lost 2 bases, with 11 bases spanning the gap. The CDR3 length is 14 residues. The CDR3 DNA is TGTGCCAGCAGTTCCCGAAGGGGAAACTATGGCTACACCTTC. Encoded protein: CASSSRRGNYGYTF.

The chain has TRBV20-1 and TRBJ2-5, with D tentatively TRBD1 (6 bases). Germline V gene sequence: CDR1 DFQATT, CDR2 SNEGSKA (reference sequence). The ends were cut back, 4 bases at V and 4 bases at J, with 19 bases in the middle. The CDR3 runs 15 residues. DNA for the CDR3: TGCAGTGCTAAGGCCGTAACAGGGATGGTAGAGACCCAGTACTTC. Translating it yields CSAKAVTGMVETQYF.

The chain has TRBV20-1 and TRBJ1-6; no reliable D call. CDR1 is DFQATT and CDR2 is SNEGSKA in the germline V gene (reference sequence). V shed 3 bases and J shed 3 bases, with 12 bases lying between them. There are 15 residues in the CDR3. The CDR3 DNA reads TGCAGTGCTAGGGTCGCCCAAATCTATAATTCACCCCTCCACTTT. It codes for CSARVAQIYNSPLHF.

The chain recombines TRBV7-6 with TRBJ1-3; perhaps TRBD1 as D (5 bases). Trimming stripped 1 base from V and 4 bases from J, with 11 bases between. CDR3 length: 15 amino acids. Germline CDR1 SGHVS, CDR2 FNYEAQ. Written as DNA, the CDR3 is TGTGCCAGCAGCTTAGAAGCAGGGTTCGGAAACACCATATATTTT. Its translation is CASSLEAGFGNTIYF. The variable domain in full, completed from reference TRBV7-6 and TRBJ1-3, reads GAGVSQSPRYKVTKRGQDVALRCDPISGHVSLYWYRQALGQGPEFLTYFNYEAQQDKSGLPNDRFSAERPEGSISTLTIQRTEQRDSAMYRCASSLEAGFGNTIYFGEGSWLTVV.

This clonotype was found a few times. The chain joins TRBV5-6 to TRBJ2-1; D tentatively fits TRBD1 or TRBD2 (5 bases each). V was shortened by 3 bases and J by 7 bases, with 11 bases between the two germline ends. The CDR3 loop spans 13 amino acids. The V gene's germline CDR1 is SGHDT and CDR2 YYEEEE. CDR3 sequence: CASSSGTENEQFF. The CDR3 coding sequence is TGTGCCAGCAGCTCTGGGACCGAAAATGAGCAGTTCTTC.